This passage covers 20 T cell receptor beta chains from one sample sequenced in a study of blood T cell repertoires in COVID-19. Libraries were prepared by immunoSEQ multiplex PCR; TCRdb keeps only in-frame clonotypes and omits some of them. This table has about 310,000 clones, about nine tenths appearing once. The sample taken for sequencing was peripheral blood. These receptors originate from a man in his fifties or sixties with active or convalescent COVID-19.

This clone has just one count. This chain uses TRBV19 with TRBJ1-5; tentative D call: TRBD1 (5 bases). CDR3 length: 19 amino acids. CDR1 LNHDA and CDR2 SQIVND come from the germline V gene (reference sequence). The V and J ends lost 3 bases and 0 bases respectively, with 21 bases between them. Written as DNA, the CDR3 is TGTGCCAGTAGTATTAAGGCTGTCCCGGGGGACTATAGCAATCAGCCCCAGCATTTT. Its translation is CASSIKAVPGDYSNQPQHF.

This chain connects TRBV6-5 to TRBJ1-2, with 7 bases matching TRBD1. Germline values: CDR1 MNHEY, CDR2 SVGAGI. The CDR3 is 13 residues long. The ends lost 6 bases at V and 7 bases at J; junction bases unmatched: 8. The CDR3 coding sequence is TGTGCCAGCAGCCAGACAGGGCGGCTTGGCTACACCTTC. Protein product: CASSQTGRLGYTF.

The chain joins TRBV7-3 to TRBJ2-3; 8 bases are a match to TRBD2. Unmatched junction bases numbered 15, after V lost 5 bases and J lost 5 bases. This CDR3 is built from 17 residues. The germline CDR1 and CDR2 sequences are SGHTA and FQGTGA. The CDR3 region is CASSLGLAGTKGDTQYF. CDR3 bases: TGTGCCAGCAGCCTCGGACTAGCAGGGACCAAGGGAGATACGCAGTATTTT. The variable domain in full, completed from reference TRBV7-3 and TRBJ2-3, reads GAGVSQTPSNKVTEKGKYVELRCDPISGHTALYWYRQSLGQGPEFLIYFQGTGAADDSGLPNDRFFAVRPEGSVSTLKIQRTERGDSAVYLCASSLGLAGTKGDTQYFGPGTRLTVL.

The V gene is TRBV5-4, the J gene TRBJ2-3; D unclear. CDR1 and CDR2 (germline): SGHNT, YYREEE (reference sequence). The V end lost 4 bases, the J end lost 2 bases, and 8 bases lay between the germline ends. The CDR3 runs 13 residues. CDR3 loop: CASSSPPTDTQYF. CDR3 nucleotides: TGTGCCAGCAGCAGCCCCCCCACAGATACGCAGTATTTT.

This chain uses TRBV5-6 with TRBJ1-6; perhaps TRBD1 as D (5 bases). The germline gives CDR1 SGHDT, CDR2 YYEEEE. V was trimmed by 2 bases and J by 9 bases, leaving 15 bases between them. The CDR3 has 15 amino acids. The CDR3 reads CASSFWGDFGSPLHF. The CDR3 DNA reads as TGTGCCAGCAGCTTTTGGGGGGACTTCGGTTCACCCCTCCACTTT.

This clone was detected a few times. The V call is TRBV24-1, the J call TRBJ2-1; D remains unclear. This CDR3 has 12 amino acids. The germline gives CDR1 KGHDR, CDR2 SFDVKD. The V end was cut by 1 base, the J end by 6 bases, with 3 bases between. The DNA for the CDR3 is TGTGCCACCAGTGATTTCTTCAATGAGCAGTTCTTC. This sequence encodes CATSDFFNEQFF.

The chain employs TRBV4-3 and TRBJ1-6, with a tentative D call TRBD1 (5 bases). The CDR3 spans 15 residues. Germline-derived CDR1 and CDR2 are LGHNA and YSLEER. V was clipped by 0 bases and J by 10 bases, with 13 bases between them. The CDR3 sequence: CASSQEQVLWSPLHF. The CDR3 nucleotides are TGCGCCAGCAGCCAAGAACAGGTATTATGGTCACCCCTCCACTTT.

This clone was recorded once. The V gene is TRBV29-1, the J gene TRBJ1-1, with TRBD1 identical over 9 bases. This CDR3 comprises 12 residues. V dropped 7 bases and J dropped 3; count of bases not matched to a gene: 3. From germline, CDR1 is SQVTM and CDR2 ANQGSEA. The CDR3 sequence: CSGGTGYTEAFF. As DNA, the CDR3 is TGCAGCGGCGGGACAGGGTACACTGAAGCTTTCTTT.

V usage is TRBV14 and J usage is TRBJ2-7; possible D gene TRBD2, 6 bases. The CDR3 length is 13 residues. Trimming pared 9 bases from V and 1 base from J, leaving 13 bases between. Germline V gene lookup returns CDR1 SGHDN and CDR2 FVKESK. In DNA form, the CDR3 reads TGTGCCAGTGGCTGGAGGGGTTCCTACGAGCAGTACTTC. Protein product: CASGWRGSYEQYF. The variable domain in full, completed from reference TRBV14 and TRBJ2-7, reads EAGVTQFPSHSVIEKGQTVTLRCDPISGHDNLYWYRRVMGKEIKFLLHFVKESKQDESGMPNNRFLAERTGGTYSTLKVQPAELEDSGVYFCASGWRGSYEQYFGPGTRLTVT.

This sequence joins TRBV6-5 and TRBJ1-4, with 9 bases fitting TRBD1. Germline values: CDR1 MNHEY, CDR2 SVGAGI. This CDR3 spans 15 amino acids. Unmatched junction bases numbered 15, after V lost 8 bases and J lost 11 bases. This chain's CDR3 is CASSLVDRGFGKLFF. Written as DNA, the CDR3 is TGTGCCAGCTCCCTGGTAGACAGGGGGTTTGGGAAACTGTTTTTT.

The V and J genes are TRBV4-2 and TRBJ1-2; D unresolved. The V end lost 0 bases, the J end lost 2 bases, and 16 bases lay between the germline ends. Germline-derived CDR1 and CDR2 are LGHNA and YNFKEQ. The CDR3 contains 17 residues. In DNA form, the CDR3 reads TGTGCCAGCAGCCAAGAATCCCATATTAGCCTCAACTATGGCTACACCTTC. Its protein is CASSQESHISLNYGYTF.

This clone was found once. The rearrangement links TRBV7-3 to TRBJ1-2; 9 positions agree with TRBD1. Trimming took 2 bases from V and 10 from J; bases not matched to a gene: 5. Germline-derived CDR1 and CDR2 are SGHTA and FQGTGA. This CDR3 is 13 amino acids long. CDR3 in amino acids: CASSLGTGFDYTF. For the CDR3, the DNA is TGTGCCAGCAGCTTAGGGACAGGGTTTGACTACACCTTC. The variable domain in full, completed from reference TRBV7-3 and TRBJ1-2, reads GAGVSQTPSNKVTEKGKYVELRCDPISGHTALYWYRQSLGQGPEFLIYFQGTGAADDSGLPNDRFFAVRPEGSVSTLKIQRTERGDSAVYLCASSLGTGFDYTFGSGTRLTVV.

V gene TRBV29-1 combines with J gene TRBJ2-7; 7 bases are a match to TRBD1. The length of the CDR3 is 12 residues. V was pared by 8 bases and J by 1 base, with 5 bases of the junction left unmatched. Germline V gene data show CDR1 as SQVTM and CDR2 as ANQGSEA. This chain's CDR3 is CSQGQRSYEQYF. CDR3 in DNA: TGCAGCCAGGGACAGCGATCCTACGAGCAGTACTTC.

The rearrangement joins TRBV5-4 to TRBJ2-1; 11 nucleotides agree with TRBD2. The J segment lost 3 bases and the V segment lost 4 bases, leaving 3 bases of the junction unmatched. Germline lookup yields CDR1 SGHNT and CDR2 YYREEE (reference sequence). This CDR3 spans 15 amino acids. CDR3 coding DNA: TGTGCCAGCAGCCCCGGGACTAGCGGCTACAATGAGCAGTTCTTC. Encoded protein: CASSPGTSGYNEQFF.

The DNA for the CDR3 is TGTGCCAGCAGCTTAGGGACAGGGTTTGGCTACACCTTC. Translation: CASSLGTGFGYTF. V gene TRBV7-2 combines with J gene TRBJ1-2; TRBD1 matches at 8 bases. This CDR3 has 13 residues. Per germline, CDR1 SGHTA and CDR2 FQGNSA. The V gene end was trimmed by 1 base and the J gene end by 7 bases; junction bases not matched to a gene: 2.

This clone was recorded a few times. The J gene is TRBJ2-1, the V gene TRBV9; D possibly corresponds to TRBD1 (6 bases). V was pared by 0 bases and J by 0 bases, with 19 bases between. Germline CDR1 and CDR2: SGDLS and YYNGEE. The CDR3 runs 19 residues. CDR3 region: CASSVAYFDRPSSYNEQFF. The CDR3 DNA reads as TGTGCCAGCAGCGTAGCTTACTTCGACAGGCCTAGCTCCTACAATGAGCAGTTCTTC.

The chain has TRBV3-1 (or the pseudogene TRBV3-2) and TRBJ2-1, with unresolved D. This CDR3 has 15 amino acids. Trimming removed 1 base from V and 4 bases from J, with 11 bases in between. Per the germline V gene, CDR1 is LGHDT and CDR2 is YNNKEL (reference sequence). DNA for the CDR3: TGTGCCAGCAGCCAAGGGTGGGCCGGATACAATGAGCAGTTCTTC. It is translated as CASSQGWAGYNEQFF.

The CDR3 here is CASSPGQLSSYEQYF. Written as DNA, the CDR3 is TGTGCCAGCAGCCCGGGACAGTTGAGCTCCTACGAGCAGTACTTC. This chain uses TRBV7-9 with TRBJ2-7, with 7 positions matching TRBD1. The junction had 7 bases not matched to a gene; V was cut back by 5 bases and J by 0 bases. Germline-derived CDR1 and CDR2 are SEHNR and FQNEAQ (reference sequence). The CDR3 consists of 15 residues.

This clone was observed a single time. The genes are TRBV24-1 and TRBJ2-5; tentative D call: TRBD2 (5 bases). The germline V gene has CDR1 KGHDR and CDR2 SFDVKD. The germline V and J ends were trimmed by 4 bases and 0 bases, with 11 bases remaining between them. The CDR3 contains 15 residues. CDR3 sequence (DNA): TGTGCCACCAGTGAACCCCCCGGGAACCAAGAGACCCAGTACTTC. Translating gives CATSEPPGNQETQYF.

The chain recombines TRBV5-6 with TRBJ2-7; D is unclear. The CDR3 loop spans 16 amino acids. From germline, CDR1 is SGHDT and CDR2 YYEEEE. The V and J ends lost 1 base and 1 base respectively, with 15 bases between them. DNA of the CDR3: TGTGCCAGCAGCTTGTTGTCAGGTGTGGTTTCCTACGAGCAGTACTTC. Protein sequence: CASSLLSGVVSYEQYF.